The entry that follows covers one T cell receptor (beta chain) sequence. The hyperthyroidism was newly diagnosed and had lasted under 2 months; the patients were aged 18 to 65. The study left out patients who had uncontrolled infection, other autoimmune disease, pregnancy or lactation. The data are from a study of T cells in Graves' hyperthyroidism and ophthalmopathy. CDR3 length: 16 residues. Per the germline V gene, CDR1 is LGHDT and CDR2 is YNNKEL (reference sequence). The germline V and J ends were trimmed by 1 base and 0 bases, with 10 bases remaining between them. RNA transcripts gave rise to amplified TCR beta CDR3 regions. HTBI primers were the set used in a first-round RT-PCR of the TCR CDR3. From the multiplex PCR reads, TCRdb called clonotypes with MiXCR, one entry per CDR3 protein. The repertoire consists of roughly 300,000 distinct CDR3 sequences, with about 18% occurring once and the leading ten covering roughly 49%.

This sequence joins TRBV3-1 and TRBJ1-3, with a tentative D call TRBD1 (5 bases). The sample comprised blood. This receptor was obtained from a woman aged 50 to 65 with Graves' hyperthyroidism. In nucleotides, the CDR3 is TGTGCCAGCAGCCAAGGATCCGGGGCCTCTGGAAACACCATATATTTT. It yields the protein CASSQGSGASGNTIYF. Filled out from reference TRBV3-1 and TRBJ1-3, the complete variable domain reads DTAVSQTPKYLVTQMGNDKSIKCEQNLGHDTMYWYKQDSKKFLKIMFSYNNKELIINETVPNRFSPKSPDKAHLNLHINSLELGDSAVYFCASSQGSGASGNTIYFGEGSWLTVV.